In this sample, the clone carrying this T cell receptor beta chain turned up many times. Its target is unknown. The data are from a study of cytomegalovirus exposure and HLA in healthy donors. Findings and limits, study-wide: The study put around 180 TCR beta chains on its list as cytomegalovirus-associated.

Profiled with immunoSEQ multiplex PCR; TCRdb holds only in-frame clones, not every one. The sample has roughly 120,000 clones; around 86% are singletons. The CDR3 spans 16 residues. V dropped 0 bases and J dropped 2 bases, with 13 bases sitting between them. The V gene's germline CDR1 is GTSNPN and CDR2 SVGIG (reference sequence). What was sequenced was PBMCs. This sequence joins TRBV30 and TRBJ2-2; a weak D match, TRBD2 (5 bases). This receptor was identified in a man aged 18 to 30 in good health and CMV-seronegative. This CDR3 reads CAWSVRRGTNTGELFF. The CDR3 DNA follows: TGTGCCTGGAGTGTACGCCGGGGAACTAACACCGGGGAGCTGTTTTTT.